This T cell receptor (beta chain) was retrieved from a study of cytomegalovirus exposure and HLA in healthy donors. In this sample, this clone turned up a few times. Both 60 Vbeta primers and 13 Jbeta primers went into the PCR. Measured with immunoSEQ multiplex PCR; TCRdb has only the in-frame clones, and not every one. The sample comprises around 150,000 clones, 70% to 80% of which are singletons, and 6.5% rests with the top ten. V lost 8 bases, J lost 4 bases, and 17 bases lay in between. Germline V gene data show CDR1 as MNHEY and CDR2 as SMNVEV (reference sequence). This CDR3 region has 14 residues.

This chain joins TRBV27 and TRBJ1-1; D remains unclear. This sequence was found in a man between 35 and 55 years old in good health and CMV-seropositive. Sequenced input: PBMCs. CDR3 bases: TGTGCCAGCGGGGTCGGCACCGGGGTCACTGAAGCTTTCTTT. Protein: CASGVGTGVTEAFF.